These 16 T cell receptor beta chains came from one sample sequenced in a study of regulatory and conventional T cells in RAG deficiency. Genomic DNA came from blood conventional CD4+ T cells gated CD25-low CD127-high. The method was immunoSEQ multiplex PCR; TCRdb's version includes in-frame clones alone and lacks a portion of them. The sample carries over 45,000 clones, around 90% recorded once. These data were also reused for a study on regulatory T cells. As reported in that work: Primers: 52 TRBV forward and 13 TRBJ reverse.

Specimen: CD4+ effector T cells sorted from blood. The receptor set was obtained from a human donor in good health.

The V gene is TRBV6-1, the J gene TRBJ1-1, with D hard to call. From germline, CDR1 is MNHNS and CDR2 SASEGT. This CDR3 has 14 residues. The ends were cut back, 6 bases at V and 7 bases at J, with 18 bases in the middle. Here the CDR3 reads CASSPTPARGEAFF. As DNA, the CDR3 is TGTGCCAGCAGCCCCACACCGGCGCGGGGTGAAGCTTTCTTT.

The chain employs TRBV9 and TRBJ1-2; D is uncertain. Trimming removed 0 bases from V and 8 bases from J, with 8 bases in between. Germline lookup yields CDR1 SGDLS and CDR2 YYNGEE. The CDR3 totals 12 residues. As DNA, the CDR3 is TGTGCCAGCAGCGTAGATGAGAGGGGCTACACCTTC. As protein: CASSVDERGYTF.

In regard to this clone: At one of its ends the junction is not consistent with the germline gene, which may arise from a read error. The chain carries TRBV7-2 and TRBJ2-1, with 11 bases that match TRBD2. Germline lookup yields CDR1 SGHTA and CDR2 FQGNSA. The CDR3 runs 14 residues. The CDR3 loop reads CASSLAGGPSEQFF. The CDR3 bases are TGTGCCAGCAGCCTAGCGGGGGGACCCTCCGAGCAGTTCTTC.

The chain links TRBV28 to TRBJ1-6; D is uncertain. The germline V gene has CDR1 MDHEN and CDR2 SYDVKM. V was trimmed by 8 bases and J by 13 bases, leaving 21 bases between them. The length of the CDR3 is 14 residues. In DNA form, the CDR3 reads TGTGCCAGCCTGCCGGCGGGCAGGATGGGGCCCCTCCACTTT. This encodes CASLPAGRMGPLHF.

The CDR3 reads CASSLTGDRNTEAFF. The CDR3 DNA is TGCGCCAGCAGCCTGACAGGGGATCGGAACACTGAAGCTTTCTTT. This rearrangement joins TRBV5-1 to TRBJ1-1; TRBD1 agrees at 8 bases. V lost 4 bases, J lost 1 base, and 6 bases stayed unmatched. The CDR3 has 15 residues. Germline V lookup: CDR1 SGHRS, CDR2 YFSETQ.

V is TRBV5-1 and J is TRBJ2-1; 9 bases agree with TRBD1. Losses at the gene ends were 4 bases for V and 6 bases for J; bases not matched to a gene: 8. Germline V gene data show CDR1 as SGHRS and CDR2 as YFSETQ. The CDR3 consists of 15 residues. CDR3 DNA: TGCGCCAGCAGCCTCAACAGGGGGCGACCCAATGAGCAGTTCTTC. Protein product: CASSLNRGRPNEQFF.

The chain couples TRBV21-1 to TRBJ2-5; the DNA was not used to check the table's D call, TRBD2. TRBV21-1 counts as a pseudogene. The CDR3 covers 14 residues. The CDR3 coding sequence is TGTGCCAGCAGCAAAGCGCGGGGGGAAGAGACCCAGTACTTC. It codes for CASSKARGEETQYF.

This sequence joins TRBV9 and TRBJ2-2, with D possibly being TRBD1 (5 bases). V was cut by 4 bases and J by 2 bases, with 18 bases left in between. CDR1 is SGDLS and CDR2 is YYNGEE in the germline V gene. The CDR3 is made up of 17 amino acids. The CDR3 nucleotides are TGTGCCAGCAGCCCTACCTCCGTGACAGTCAACACCGGGGAGCTGTTTTTT. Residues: CASSPTSVTVNTGELFF.

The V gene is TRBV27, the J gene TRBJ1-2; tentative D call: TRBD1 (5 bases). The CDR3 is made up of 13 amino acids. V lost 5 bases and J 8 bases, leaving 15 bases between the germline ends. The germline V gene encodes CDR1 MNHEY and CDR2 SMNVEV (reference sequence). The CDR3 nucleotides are TGTGCCAGCAGTATGACAGCTTCCCTGGGCTACACCTTC. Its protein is CASSMTASLGYTF.

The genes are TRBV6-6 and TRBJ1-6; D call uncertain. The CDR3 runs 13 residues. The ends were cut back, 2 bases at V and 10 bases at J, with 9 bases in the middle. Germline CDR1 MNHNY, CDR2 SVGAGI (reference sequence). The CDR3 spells CASSYDKFSPLHF. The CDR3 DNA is TGTGCCAGCAGTTACGACAAGTTCTCACCCCTCCACTTT.

In DNA, the CDR3 is TGTGCCGGACAGGGATGGGGTGAAGCTTTCTTT. This codes for CAGQGWGEAFF. The chain combines TRBV2 with TRBJ1-1; 8 bases are shared with TRBD1. Trimming cost V 11 bases and J 7 bases; bases outside gene matches: 6. There are 11 residues in the CDR3. Germline CDR1 is SNHLY and CDR2 is FYNNEI.

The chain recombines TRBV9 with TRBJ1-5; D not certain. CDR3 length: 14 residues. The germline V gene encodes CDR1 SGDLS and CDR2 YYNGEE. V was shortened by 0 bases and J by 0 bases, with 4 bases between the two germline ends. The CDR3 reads CASSVGDSNQPQHF. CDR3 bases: TGTGCCAGCAGCGTAGGGGATAGCAATCAGCCCCAGCATTTT.

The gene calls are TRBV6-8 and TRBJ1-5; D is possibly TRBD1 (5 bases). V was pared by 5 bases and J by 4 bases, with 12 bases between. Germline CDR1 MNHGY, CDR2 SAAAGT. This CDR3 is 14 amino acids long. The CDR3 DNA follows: TGTGCCAGCAGTGCCTCAGACAGTAATCAGCCCCAGCATTTT. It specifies CASSASDSNQPQHF.

The CDR3 loop is CATSRDLAEFTYEQYF. The DNA of the CDR3 is TGTGCCACCAGCAGAGATCTAGCGGAGTTTACCTACGAGCAGTACTTC. V gene TRBV15 combines with J gene TRBJ2-7, with TRBD2 identical over 7 bases. Germline V lookup: CDR1 LNHNV, CDR2 YYDKDF (reference sequence). The CDR3 totals 16 residues. The V and J ends lost 0 bases and 2 bases, in that order; junction bases with no gene match: 7.

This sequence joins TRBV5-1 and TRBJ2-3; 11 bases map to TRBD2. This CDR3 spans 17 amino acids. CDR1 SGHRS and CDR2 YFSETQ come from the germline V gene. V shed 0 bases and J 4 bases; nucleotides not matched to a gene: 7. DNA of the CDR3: TGCGCCAGCAGCTTGGCAGCGGTAGCGGGGGGGTCAGATACGCAGTATTTT. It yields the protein CASSLAAVAGGSDTQYF.

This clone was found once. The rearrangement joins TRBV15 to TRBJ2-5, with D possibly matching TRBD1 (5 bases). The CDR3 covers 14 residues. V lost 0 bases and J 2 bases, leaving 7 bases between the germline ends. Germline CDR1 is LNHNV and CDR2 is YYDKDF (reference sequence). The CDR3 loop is CATSRDSGQETQYF. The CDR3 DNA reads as TGTGCCACCAGCAGAGATTCAGGGCAAGAGACCCAGTACTTC.